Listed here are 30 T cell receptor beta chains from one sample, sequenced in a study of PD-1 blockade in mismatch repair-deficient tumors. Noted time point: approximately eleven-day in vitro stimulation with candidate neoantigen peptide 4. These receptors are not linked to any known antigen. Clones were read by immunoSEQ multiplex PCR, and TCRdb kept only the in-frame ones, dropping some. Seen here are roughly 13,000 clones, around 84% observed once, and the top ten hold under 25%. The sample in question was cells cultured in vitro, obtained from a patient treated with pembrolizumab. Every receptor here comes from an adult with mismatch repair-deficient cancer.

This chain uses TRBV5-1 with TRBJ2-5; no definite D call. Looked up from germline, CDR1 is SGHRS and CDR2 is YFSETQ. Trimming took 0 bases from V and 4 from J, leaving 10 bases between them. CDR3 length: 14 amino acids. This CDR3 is CASSLDGRSETQYF. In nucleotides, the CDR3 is TGCGCCAGCAGCTTGGACGGAAGGTCAGAGACCCAGTACTTC.

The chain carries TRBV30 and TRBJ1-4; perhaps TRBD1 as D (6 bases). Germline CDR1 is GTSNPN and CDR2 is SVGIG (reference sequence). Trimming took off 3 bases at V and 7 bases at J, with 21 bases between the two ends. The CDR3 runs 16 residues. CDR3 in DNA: TGTGCCTGGAGCCCGGCCCGACAGGCTTTTTTTGAAAAACTGTTTTTT. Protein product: CAWSPARQAFFEKLFF.

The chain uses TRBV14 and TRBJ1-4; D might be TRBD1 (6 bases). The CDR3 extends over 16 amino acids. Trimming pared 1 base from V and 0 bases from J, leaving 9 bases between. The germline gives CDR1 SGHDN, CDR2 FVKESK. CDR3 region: CASSQVGGATNEKLFF. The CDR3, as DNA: TGTGCCAGCAGCCAAGTAGGGGGTGCAACTAATGAAAAACTGTTTTTT.

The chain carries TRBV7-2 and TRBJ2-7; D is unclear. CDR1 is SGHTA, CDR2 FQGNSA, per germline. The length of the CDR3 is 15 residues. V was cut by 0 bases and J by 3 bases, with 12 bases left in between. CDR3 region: CASSLARESYYEQYF. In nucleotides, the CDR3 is TGTGCCAGCAGCTTAGCACGAGAGAGTTACTACGAGCAGTACTTC.

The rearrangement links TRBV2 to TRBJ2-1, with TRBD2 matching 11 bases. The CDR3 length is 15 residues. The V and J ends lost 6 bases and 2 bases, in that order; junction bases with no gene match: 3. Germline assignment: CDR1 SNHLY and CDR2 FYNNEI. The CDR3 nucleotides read TGTGCCAGCAGCGTAGCGGGAGGGCCCTACAATGAGCAGTTCTTC. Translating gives CASSVAGGPYNEQFF.

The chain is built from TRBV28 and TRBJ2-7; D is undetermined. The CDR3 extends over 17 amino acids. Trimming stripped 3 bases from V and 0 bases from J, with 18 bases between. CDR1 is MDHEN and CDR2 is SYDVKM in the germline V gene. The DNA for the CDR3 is TGTGCCAGCAGTTTTAACTTTGGGCAGTTGCACTCCTACGAGCAGTACTTC. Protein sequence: CASSFNFGQLHSYEQYF. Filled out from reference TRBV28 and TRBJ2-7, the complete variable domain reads DVKVTQSSRYLVKRTGEKVFLECVQDMDHENMFWYRQDPGLGLRLIYFSYDVKMKEKGDIPEGYSVSREKKERFSLILESASTNQTSMYLCASSFNFGQLHSYEQYFGPGTRLTVT.

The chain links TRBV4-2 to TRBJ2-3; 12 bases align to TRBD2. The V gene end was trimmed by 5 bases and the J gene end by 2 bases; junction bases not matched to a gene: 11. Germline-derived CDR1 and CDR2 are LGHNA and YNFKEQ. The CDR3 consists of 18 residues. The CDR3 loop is CASSSLAGGPPPTDTQYF. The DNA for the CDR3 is TGTGCCAGCAGCTCACTAGCGGGAGGCCCTCCACCCACAGATACGCAGTATTTT.

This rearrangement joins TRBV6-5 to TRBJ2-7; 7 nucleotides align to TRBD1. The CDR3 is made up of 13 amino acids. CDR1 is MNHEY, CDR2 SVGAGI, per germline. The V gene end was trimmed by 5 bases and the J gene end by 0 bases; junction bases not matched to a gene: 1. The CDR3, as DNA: TGTGCCAGCAGTGGGGACAGCTCCTACGAGCAGTACTTC. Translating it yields CASSGDSSYEQYF.

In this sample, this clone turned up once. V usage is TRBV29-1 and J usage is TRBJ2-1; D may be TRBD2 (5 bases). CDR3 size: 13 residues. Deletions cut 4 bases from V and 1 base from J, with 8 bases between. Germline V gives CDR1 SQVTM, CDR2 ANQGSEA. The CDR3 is CSVGLSSYNEQFF. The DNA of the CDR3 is TGCAGCGTTGGACTATCTTCCTACAATGAGCAGTTCTTC.

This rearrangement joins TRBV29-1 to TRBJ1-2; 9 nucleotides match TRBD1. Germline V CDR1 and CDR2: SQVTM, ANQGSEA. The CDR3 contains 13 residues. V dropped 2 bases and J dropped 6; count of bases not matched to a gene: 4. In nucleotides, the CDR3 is TGCAGCGTTGAAAAACAGGGGGCTAATGGCTACACCTTC. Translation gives CSVEKQGANGYTF.

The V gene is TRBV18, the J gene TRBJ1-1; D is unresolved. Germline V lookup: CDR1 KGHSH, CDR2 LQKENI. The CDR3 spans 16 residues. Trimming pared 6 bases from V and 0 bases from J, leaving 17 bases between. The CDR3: CASSRVDAQLNTEAFF. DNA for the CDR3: TGTGCCAGCTCCCGGGTGGATGCACAGCTGAACACTGAAGCTTTCTTT.

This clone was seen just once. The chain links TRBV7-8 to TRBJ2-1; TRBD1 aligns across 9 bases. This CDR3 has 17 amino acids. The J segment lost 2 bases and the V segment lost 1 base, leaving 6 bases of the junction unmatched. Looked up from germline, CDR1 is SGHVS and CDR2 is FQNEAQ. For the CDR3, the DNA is TGTGCCAGCAGCTTAGAATTCGGGGACAGGGCCTACAATGAGCAGTTCTTC. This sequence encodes CASSLEFGDRAYNEQFF.

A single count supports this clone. CDR3 residues: CASSSPRGLAVLNTGELFF. CDR3 in DNA: TGTGCCAGCAGCTCCCCCCGGGGACTAGCGGTCCTAAACACCGGGGAGCTGTTTTTT. V gene TRBV7-9 combines with J gene TRBJ2-2; TRBD2 matches 11 bases. Germline CDR1 is SEHNR and CDR2 is FQNEAQ (reference sequence). J lost 2 bases, V lost 4 bases, and 12 bases had no gene match. The CDR3 is 19 amino acids.

The CDR3, as DNA: TGTGCCAGCTCACCACTGACAGGATTAAGCTCCTACAATGAGCAGTTCTTC. Translation: CASSPLTGLSSYNEQFF. The rearrangement uses TRBV18 and TRBJ2-1; perhaps TRBD1 as D (6 bases). The CDR3 is made up of 17 amino acids. From germline, CDR1 is KGHSH and CDR2 LQKENI. Between the trimmed V and J ends, which lost 1 base and 0 bases, there was a span of 13 bases.

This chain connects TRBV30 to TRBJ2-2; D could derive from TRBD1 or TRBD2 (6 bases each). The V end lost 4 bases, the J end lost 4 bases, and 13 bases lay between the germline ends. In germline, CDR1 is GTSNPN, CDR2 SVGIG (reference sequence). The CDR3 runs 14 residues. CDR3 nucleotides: TGTGCCTGGACCCCGGGGGCGGCCACCGGGGAGCTGTTTTTT. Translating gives CAWTPGAATGELFF.

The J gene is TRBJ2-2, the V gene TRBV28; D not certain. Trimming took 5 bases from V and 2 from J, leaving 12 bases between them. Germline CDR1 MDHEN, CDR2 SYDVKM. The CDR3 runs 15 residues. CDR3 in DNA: TGTGCCAGCAGTCCAAGACCCATAAACACCGGGGAGCTGTTTTTT. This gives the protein CASSPRPINTGELFF.

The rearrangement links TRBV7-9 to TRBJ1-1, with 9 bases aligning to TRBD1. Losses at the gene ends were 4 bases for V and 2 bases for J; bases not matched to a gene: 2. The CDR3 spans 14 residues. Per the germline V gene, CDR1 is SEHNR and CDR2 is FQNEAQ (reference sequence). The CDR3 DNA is TGTGCCAGCAGCTGGACAGGGGCAAACACTGAAGCTTTCTTT. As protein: CASSWTGANTEAFF.

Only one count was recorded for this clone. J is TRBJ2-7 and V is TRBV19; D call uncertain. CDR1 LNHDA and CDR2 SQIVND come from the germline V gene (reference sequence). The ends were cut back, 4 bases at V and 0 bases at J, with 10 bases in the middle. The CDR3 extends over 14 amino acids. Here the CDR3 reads CASSRGSLSYEQYF. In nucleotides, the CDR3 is TGTGCCAGTAGTAGGGGATCTCTCTCCTACGAGCAGTACTTC.

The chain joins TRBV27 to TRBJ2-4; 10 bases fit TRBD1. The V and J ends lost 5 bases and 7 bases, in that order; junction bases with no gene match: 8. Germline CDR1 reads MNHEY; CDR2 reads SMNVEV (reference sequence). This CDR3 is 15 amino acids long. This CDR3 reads CASSTRQGAENIQYF. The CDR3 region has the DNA TGTGCCAGCAGTACCCGACAGGGGGCTGAGAACATTCAGTACTTC.

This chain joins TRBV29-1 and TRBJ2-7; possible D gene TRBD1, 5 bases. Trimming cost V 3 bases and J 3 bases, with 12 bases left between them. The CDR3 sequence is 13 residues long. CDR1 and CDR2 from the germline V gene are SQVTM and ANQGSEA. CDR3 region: CSVEGQGLYEQYF. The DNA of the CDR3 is TGCAGCGTTGAGGGTCAGGGTCTCTACGAGCAGTACTTC.

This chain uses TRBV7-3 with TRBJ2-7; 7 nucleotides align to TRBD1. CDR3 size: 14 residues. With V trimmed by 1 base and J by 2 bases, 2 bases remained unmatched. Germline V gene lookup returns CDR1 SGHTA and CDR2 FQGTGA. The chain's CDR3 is CASSLRQGAYEQYF. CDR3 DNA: TGTGCCAGCAGCTTAAGGCAGGGGGCCTACGAGCAGTACTTC.

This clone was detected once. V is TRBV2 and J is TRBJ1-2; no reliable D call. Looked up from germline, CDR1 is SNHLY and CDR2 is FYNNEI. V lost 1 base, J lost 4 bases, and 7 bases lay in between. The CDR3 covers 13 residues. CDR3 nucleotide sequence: TGTGCCAGCAGTGAAGAAGGCTCCTATGGCTACACCTTC. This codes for CASSEEGSYGYTF.

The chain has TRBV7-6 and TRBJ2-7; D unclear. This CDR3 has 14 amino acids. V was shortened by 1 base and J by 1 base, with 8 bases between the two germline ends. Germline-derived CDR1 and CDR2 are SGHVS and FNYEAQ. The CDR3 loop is CASSLVTKSYEQYF. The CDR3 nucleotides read TGTGCCAGCAGCTTAGTGACCAAATCCTACGAGCAGTACTTC.

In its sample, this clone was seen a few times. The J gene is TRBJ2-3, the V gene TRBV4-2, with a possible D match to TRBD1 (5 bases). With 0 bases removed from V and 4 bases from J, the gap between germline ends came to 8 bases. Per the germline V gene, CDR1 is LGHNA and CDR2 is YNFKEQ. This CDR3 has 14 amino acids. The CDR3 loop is CASSQDTGADTQYF. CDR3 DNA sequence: TGTGCCAGCAGCCAAGATACAGGAGCAGATACGCAGTATTTT.

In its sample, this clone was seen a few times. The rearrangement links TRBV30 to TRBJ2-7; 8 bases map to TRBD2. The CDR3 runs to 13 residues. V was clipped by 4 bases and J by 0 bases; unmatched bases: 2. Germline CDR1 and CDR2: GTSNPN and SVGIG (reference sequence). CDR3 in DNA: TGTGCCTGGACGAGCGGGAGCTCCTACGAGCAGTACTTC. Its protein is CAWTSGSSYEQYF.

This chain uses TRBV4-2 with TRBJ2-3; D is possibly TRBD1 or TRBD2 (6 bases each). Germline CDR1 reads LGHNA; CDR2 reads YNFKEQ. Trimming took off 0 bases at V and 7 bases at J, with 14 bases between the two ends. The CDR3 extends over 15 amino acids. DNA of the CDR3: TGTGCCAGCAGCCAAGATCTTGGGGGGCAATATACGCAGTATTTT. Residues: CASSQDLGGQYTQYF.

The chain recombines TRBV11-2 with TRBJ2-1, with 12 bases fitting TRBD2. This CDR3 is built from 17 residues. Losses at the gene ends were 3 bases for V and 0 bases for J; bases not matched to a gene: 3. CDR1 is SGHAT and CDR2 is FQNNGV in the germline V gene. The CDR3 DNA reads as TGTGCCAGCAGCTTGGGGACTAGCGGGTACTCCTACAATGAGCAGTTCTTC. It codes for CASSLGTSGYSYNEQFF.

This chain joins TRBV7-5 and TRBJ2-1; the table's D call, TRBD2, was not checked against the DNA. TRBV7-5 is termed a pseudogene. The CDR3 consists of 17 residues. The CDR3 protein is CVRSPYSRRSSYNEQFF. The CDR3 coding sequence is TGTGTCAGAAGCCCCTATTCCCGGCGGTCTTCCTACAATGAGCAGTTCTTC.

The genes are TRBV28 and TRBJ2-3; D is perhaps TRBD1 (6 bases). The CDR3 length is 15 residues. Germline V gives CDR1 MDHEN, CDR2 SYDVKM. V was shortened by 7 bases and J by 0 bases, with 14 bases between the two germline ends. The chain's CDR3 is CASITGTTSTDTQYF. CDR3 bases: TGTGCCAGCATTACAGGGACCACTAGCACAGATACGCAGTATTTT.

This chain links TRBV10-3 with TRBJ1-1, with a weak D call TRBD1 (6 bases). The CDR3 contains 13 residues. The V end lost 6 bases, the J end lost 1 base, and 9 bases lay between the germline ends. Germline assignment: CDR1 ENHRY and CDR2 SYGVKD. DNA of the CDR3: TGTGCCATCAGCGGGGGCCCGAACACTGAAGCTTTCTTT. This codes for CAISGGPNTEAFF.